A selection of T cell receptor beta chains follows, all from one sample in a study of T cells in tuberculosis. TCRdb's copy holds only in-frame clones and misses some; the assay was immunoSEQ multiplex PCR. The sample lists about 24,000 clones, around 95% occurring once. The sequenced sample was PBMCs. The source is a donor aged 10-30 years with latent tuberculosis or without tuberculosis infection. Each CDR3 is given with its conserved first and last residue. D genes are given only for firm matches. Clone size is shown for a subset of rows, as once, few, many or a class of expanded clone.

V	D	size	length	J	DNA	CDR3
TRBV5-1	.	.	16	TRBJ2-5	TGCGCCAGCAGCTTGATGCGGGGGCAACCGCAAGAGACCCAGTACTTC	CASSLMRGQPQETQYF
TRBV4-2	.	.	16	TRBJ1-1	TGTGCCAGCAGCCAAGACCCCGGCCGGGGGAACACTGAAGCTTTCTTT	CASSQDPGRGNTEAFF
TRBV12-5	TRBD1	.	15	TRBJ2-1	TGTGCTAGTGGTACCGACAGGGGACCCTACAATGAGCAGTTCTTC	CASGTDRGPYNEQFF
TRBV9	.	.	15	TRBJ1-6	TGTGCCAGCAGCGTAGAGTCAGGGGTTAATTCACCCCTCCACTTT	CASSVESGVNSPLHF
TRBV10-2	.	.	13	TRBJ2-7	TGCGCCAGCACCGCACGCTTCGGGTACGAGCAGTACTTC	CASTARFGYEQYF
TRBV28	.	.	13	TRBJ2-1	TGTGCCAGCAGTTTCCCATCAGACAATGAGCAGTTCTTC	CASSFPSDNEQFF
TRBV7-9	.	.	15	TRBJ1-1	TGTGCCAGCAGCACCCGACAGGTAGAGAACACTGAAGCTTTCTTT	CASSTRQVENTEAFF
TRBV2	.	.	13	TRBJ1-5	TGTGCCAGCAGTGTACAGCTCCGGCAGCCCCAGCATTTT	CASSVQLRQPQHF
TRBV18	TRBD1	.	17	TRBJ2-5	TGTGCCAGCTCATCCGCGGGACAGGGGTTGATCCAAGAGACCCAGTACTTC	CASSSAGQGLIQETQYF
TRBV10-2	.	.	15	TRBJ1-3	TGCGCCAGCAGTGAGTCGACGGGCTCTGGAAACACCATATATTTT	CASSESTGSGNTIYF
TRBV29-1	TRBD1	.	14	TRBJ1-3	TGCAGCGTTGGGGACAGTCTATCTGGAAACACCATATATTTT	CSVGDSLSGNTIYF
TRBV6-5	.	.	14	TRBJ2-7	TGTGCCAGCAGTTACGGACAGAGAAGCTACGAGCAGTACTTC	CASSYGQRSYEQYF
TRBV10-3	.	.	16	TRBJ1-1	TGTGCCATCAGTGTTGAGAGGGCGGCAGGTGGAACTGAAGCTTTCTTT	CAISVERAAGGTEAFF
TRBV5-1	.	.	13	TRBJ2-1	TGCGCCAGCAGCCCAAGCGGAAACAATGAGCAGTTCTTC	CASSPSGNNEQFF
TRBV6-5	.	.	14	TRBJ1-6	TGTGCCAGCCGCCGGGGGTTCGATAATTCACCCCTCCACTTT	CASRRGFDNSPLHF
TRBV14	.	once	15	TRBJ1-2	TGTGCCAGCAGCCAAGTCCGGGGGGCCTACTATGGCTACACCTTC	CASSQVRGAYYGYTF
TRBV19	.	.	14	TRBJ1-2	TGTGCCAGTAGTTTCCGGCAGGCTATCGGTGGCTACACCTTC	CASSFRQAIGGYTF